Listed here is a single TCR beta chain. What it binds is unknown. Germline lookup yields CDR1 SGHDT and CDR2 YYEEEE. The CDR3 sequence is 14 residues long. V lost 6 bases and J 5 bases, leaving 15 bases between the germline ends. The data were taken from a study of cytomegalovirus exposure and HLA in healthy donors. Overall study findings and caveats: V- and J-gene trimming of TCR beta was linked (in a later analysis) to a missense DCLRE1C variant. The productive fraction for most TCR beta V segments was about 87% or about 30% in an earlier analysis.

The PCR made use of 60 Vbeta and 13 Jbeta primers. Repertoires were generated with immunoSEQ multiplex PCR, while TCRdb's copy carries only in-frame clones and drops some. The sample lists 130,000 or so clones; roughly four fifths were seen once. The sequence came from a man aged 18 to 35 in good health and CMV-seronegative. Specimen: PBMCs. The gene calls are TRBV5-6 and TRBJ2-1; TRBD2 might be the D (7 bases). The CDR3 DNA is TGTGCCAGCACACCTGGGGGGGCTAACAATGAGCAGTTCTTC. It is translated as CASTPGGANNEQFF.